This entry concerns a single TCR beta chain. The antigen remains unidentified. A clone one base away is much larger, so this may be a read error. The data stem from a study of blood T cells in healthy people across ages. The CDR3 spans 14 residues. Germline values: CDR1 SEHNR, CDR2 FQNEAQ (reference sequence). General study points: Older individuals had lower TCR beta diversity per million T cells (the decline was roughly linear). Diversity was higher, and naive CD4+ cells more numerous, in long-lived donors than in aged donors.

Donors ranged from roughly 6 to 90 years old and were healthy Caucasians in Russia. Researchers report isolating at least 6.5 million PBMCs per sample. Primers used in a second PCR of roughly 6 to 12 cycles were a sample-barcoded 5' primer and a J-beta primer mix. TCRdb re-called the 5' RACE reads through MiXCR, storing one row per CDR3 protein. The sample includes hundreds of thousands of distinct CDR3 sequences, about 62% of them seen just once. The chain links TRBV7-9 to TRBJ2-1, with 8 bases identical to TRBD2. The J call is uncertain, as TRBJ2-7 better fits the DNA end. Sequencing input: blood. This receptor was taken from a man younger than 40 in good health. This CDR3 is CASLQAGDYNEQYF. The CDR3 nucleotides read TGTGCCAGCTTACAAGCGGGGGACTACAATGAGCAGTACTTC.